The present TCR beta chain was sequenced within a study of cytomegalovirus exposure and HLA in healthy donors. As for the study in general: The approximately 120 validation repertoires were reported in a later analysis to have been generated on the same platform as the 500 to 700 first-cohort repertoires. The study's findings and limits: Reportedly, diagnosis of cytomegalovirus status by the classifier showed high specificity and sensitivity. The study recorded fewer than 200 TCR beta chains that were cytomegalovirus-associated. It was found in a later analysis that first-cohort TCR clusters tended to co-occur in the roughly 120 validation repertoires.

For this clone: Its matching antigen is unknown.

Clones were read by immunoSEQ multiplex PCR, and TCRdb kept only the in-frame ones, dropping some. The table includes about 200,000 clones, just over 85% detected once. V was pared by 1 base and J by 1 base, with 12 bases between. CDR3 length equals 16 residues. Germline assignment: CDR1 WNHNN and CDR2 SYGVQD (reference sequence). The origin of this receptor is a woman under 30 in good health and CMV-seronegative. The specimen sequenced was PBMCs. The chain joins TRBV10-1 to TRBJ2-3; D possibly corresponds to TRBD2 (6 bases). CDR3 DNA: TGCGCCAGCAGTGAGTTTGCGGGATTCCGCACAGATACGCAGTATTTT. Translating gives CASSEFAGFRTDTQYF.